The clone carrying this T cell receptor (beta chain) was counted a few times. The data were taken from a study of blood T cell repertoires in COVID-19. Study summary: Whether acute or convalescent, the COVID-19 samples came from the United States, Italy and Spain.

Authors' processing steps: Using reference gene primer amplification, nucleated cell counts were estimated. Generated by immunoSEQ multiplex PCR, the TCRdb table keeps only in-frame clones and is missing some. V and J calls and clone size are those listed in that table; D and trimming were worked out from the DNA. The repertoire holds around 56,000 clones, approximately 81% seen once, with 28% in the top ten. Germline V lookup: CDR1 SQVTM, CDR2 ANQGSEA. The V gene lost 5 bases and the J gene lost 1 base, with 5 bases spanning the gap. The CDR3 is 11 amino acids. This clonotype was obtained from a woman older than 75 with active or convalescent COVID-19. Sample: peripheral blood. This chain connects TRBV29-1 to TRBJ1-2; D is unresolved. The CDR3 protein is CSVFFNYGYTF. Here the CDR3 DNA reads TGCAGCGTTTTCTTTAACTATGGCTACACCTTC.